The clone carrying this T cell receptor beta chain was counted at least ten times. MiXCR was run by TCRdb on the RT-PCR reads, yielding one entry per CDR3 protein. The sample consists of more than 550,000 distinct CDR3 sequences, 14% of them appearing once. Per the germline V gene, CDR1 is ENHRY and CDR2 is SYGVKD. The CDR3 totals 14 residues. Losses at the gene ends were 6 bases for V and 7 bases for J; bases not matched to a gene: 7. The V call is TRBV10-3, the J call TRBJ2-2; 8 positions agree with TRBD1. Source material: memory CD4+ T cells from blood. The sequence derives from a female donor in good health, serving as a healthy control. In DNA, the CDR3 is TGTGCCATCAGCCCGGACACAGGGGGCGGGGAGCTGTTTTTT. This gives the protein CAISPDTGGGELFF.